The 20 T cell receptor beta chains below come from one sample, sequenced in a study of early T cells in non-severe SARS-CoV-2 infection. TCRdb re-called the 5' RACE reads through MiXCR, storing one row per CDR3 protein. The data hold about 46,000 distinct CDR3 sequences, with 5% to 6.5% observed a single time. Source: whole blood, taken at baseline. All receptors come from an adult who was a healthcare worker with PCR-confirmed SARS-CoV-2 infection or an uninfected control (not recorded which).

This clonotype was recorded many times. The CDR3 sequence is CASSFGEQEKLFF. The CDR3 DNA reads as TGCGCCAGCAGCTTCGGTGAACAGGAAAAACTGTTTTTT. The chain combines TRBV5-1 with TRBJ1-4; D not certain. The CDR3 is 13 amino acids. CDR1 is SGHRS and CDR2 is YFSETQ in the germline V gene. Trimming pared 2 bases from V and 8 bases from J, leaving 10 bases between.

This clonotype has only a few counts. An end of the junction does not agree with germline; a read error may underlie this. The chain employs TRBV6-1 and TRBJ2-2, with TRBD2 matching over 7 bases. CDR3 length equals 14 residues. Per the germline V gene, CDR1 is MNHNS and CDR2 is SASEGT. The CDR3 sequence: CATFAGDSTGELFF. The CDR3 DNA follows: TGTGCCACTTTTGCGGGAGATTCCACCGGGGAACTGTTTTTT.

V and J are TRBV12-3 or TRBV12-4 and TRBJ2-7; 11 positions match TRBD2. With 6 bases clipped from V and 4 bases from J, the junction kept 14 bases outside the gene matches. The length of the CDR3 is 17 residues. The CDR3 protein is CASSPRGGLAGGYEQYF. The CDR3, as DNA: TGTGCCAGCAGCCCAAGGGGGGGGCTAGCGGGAGGTTACGAGCAGTACTTC.

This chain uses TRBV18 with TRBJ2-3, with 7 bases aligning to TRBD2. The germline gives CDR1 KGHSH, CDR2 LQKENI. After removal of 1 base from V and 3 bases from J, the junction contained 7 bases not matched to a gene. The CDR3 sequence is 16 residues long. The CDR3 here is CASSPRGGSGTDTQYF. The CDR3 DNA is TGTGCCAGCTCACCACGTGGCGGGAGTGGGACAGATACGCAGTATTTT.

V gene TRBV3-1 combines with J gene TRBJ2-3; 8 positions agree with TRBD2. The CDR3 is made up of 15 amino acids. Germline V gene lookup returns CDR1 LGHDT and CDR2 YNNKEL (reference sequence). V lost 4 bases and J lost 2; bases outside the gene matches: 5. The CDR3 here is CASSPSGSSTDTQYF. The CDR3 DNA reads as TGTGCCAGCAGCCCGAGCGGGAGTTCCACAGATACGCAGTATTTT.

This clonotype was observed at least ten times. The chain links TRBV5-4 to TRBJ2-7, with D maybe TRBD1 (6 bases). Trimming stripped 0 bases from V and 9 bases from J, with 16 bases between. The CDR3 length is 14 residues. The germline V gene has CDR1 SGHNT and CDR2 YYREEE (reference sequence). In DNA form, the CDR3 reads TGTGCCAGCAGCTTGGGGCAGGGGACGACGGGGCAGTACTTC. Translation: CASSLGQGTTGQYF.

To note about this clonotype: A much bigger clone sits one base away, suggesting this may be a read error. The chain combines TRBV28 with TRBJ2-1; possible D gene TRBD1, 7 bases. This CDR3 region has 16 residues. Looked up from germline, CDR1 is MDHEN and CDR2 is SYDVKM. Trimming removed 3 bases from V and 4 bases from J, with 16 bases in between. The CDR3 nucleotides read TGTGCCAGCAGTTTCCAAGCGACAGGGAGGTACAATGAGCAGTTCTTC. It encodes CASSFQATGRYNEQFF.

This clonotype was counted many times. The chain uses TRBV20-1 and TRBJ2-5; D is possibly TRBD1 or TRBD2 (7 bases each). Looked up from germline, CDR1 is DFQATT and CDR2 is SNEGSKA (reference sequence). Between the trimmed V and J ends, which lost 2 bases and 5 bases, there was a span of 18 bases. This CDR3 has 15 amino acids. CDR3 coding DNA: TGCAGTGCTAGAAAAGGGAGGGGGCCTGGGGAGACCCAGTACTTC. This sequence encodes CSARKGRGPGETQYF.

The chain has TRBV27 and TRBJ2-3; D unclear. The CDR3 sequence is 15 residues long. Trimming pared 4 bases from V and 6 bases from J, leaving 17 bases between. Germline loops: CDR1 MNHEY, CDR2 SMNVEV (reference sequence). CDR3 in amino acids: CASSSGSKDPDTQYF. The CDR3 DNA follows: TGTGCCAGCAGTTCTGGGTCCAAAGATCCGGATACGCAGTATTTT.

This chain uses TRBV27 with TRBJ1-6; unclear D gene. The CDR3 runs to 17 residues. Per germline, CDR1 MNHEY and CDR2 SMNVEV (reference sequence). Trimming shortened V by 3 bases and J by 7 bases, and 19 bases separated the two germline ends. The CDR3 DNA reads TGTGCCAGCAGTTTTAGTCCTAGGGAGGGATGGAATTCACCCCTCCACTTT. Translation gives CASSFSPREGWNSPLHF.

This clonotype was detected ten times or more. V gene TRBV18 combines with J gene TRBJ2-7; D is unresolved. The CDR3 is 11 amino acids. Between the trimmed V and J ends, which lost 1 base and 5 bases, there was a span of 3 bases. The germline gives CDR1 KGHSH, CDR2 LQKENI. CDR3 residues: CASSPQDEQYF. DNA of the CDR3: TGTGCCAGCTCACCACAAGACGAGCAGTACTTC.

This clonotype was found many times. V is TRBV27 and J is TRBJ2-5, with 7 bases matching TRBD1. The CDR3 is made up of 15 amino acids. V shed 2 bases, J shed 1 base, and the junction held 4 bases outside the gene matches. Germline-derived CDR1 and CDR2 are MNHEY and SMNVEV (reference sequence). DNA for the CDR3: TGTGCCAGCAGTTTACTCGGGGACAGCCAAGAGACCCAGTACTTC. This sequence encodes CASSLLGDSQETQYF.

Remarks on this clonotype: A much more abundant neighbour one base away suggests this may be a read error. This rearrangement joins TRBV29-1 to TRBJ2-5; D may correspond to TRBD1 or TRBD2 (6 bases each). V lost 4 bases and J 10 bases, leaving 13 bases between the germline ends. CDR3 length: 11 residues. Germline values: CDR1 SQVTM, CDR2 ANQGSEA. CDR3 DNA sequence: TGCAGCGTTGGGGGGGCCGGGAGCCAGTACTTC. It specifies CSVGGAGSQYF. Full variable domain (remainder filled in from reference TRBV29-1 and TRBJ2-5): SAVISQKPSRDICQRGTSLTIQCQVDSQVTMMFWYRQQPGQSLTLIATANQGSEATYESGFVIDKFPISRPNLTFSTLTVSNMSPEDSSIYLCSVGGAGSQYFGPGTRLLVL.

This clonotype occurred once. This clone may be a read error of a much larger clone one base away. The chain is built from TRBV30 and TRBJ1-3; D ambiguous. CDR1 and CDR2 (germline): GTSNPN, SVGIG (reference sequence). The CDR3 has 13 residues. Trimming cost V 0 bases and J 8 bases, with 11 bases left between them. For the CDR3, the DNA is TGTGCCTGGAGTGTCCAGGTGGGAGACACCATATATTTT. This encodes CAWSVQVGDTIYF.

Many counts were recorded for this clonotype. The CDR3 region has the DNA TGCAGTGGGGTGGGGGCCAACCTCTGGGAGCAGTACTTC. Its translation is CSGVGANLWEQYF. V gene TRBV20-1 combines with J gene TRBJ2-7; TRBD1 is a possible D gene (6 bases). Germline V gene data show CDR1 as DFQATT and CDR2 as SNEGSKA (reference sequence). The CDR3 totals 13 residues. Between the trimmed V and J ends, which lost 7 bases and 7 bases, there was a span of 20 bases.

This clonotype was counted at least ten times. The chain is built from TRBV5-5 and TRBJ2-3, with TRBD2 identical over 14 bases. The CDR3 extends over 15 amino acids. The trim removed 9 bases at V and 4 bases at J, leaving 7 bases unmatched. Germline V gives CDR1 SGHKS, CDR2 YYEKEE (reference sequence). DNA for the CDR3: TGTGCCACGGGACTAGCGGGAGTCGGGGCAGATACGCAGTATTTT. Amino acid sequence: CATGLAGVGADTQYF. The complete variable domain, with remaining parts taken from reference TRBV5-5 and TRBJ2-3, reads DAGVTQSPTHLIKTRGQQVTLRCSPISGHKSVSWYQQVLGQGPQFIFQYYEKEERGRGNFPDRFSARQFPNYSSELNVNALLLGDSALYLCATGLAGVGADTQYFGPGTRLTVL.

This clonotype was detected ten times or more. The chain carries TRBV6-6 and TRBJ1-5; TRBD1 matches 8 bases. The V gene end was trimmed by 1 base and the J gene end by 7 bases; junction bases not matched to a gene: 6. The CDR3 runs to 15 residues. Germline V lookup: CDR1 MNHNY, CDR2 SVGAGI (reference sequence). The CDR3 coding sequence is TGTGCCAGCAGTTACTTCGGACAGGGAGGGCAGCCCCAGCATTTT. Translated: CASSYFGQGGQPQHF.

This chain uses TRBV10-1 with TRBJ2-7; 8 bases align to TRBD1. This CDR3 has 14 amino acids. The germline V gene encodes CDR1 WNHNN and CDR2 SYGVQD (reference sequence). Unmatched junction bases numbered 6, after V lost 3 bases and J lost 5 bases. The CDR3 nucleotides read TGCGCCAGCAGTGACTTGACAGGGGTCCACGAGCAGTACTTC. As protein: CASSDLTGVHEQYF.

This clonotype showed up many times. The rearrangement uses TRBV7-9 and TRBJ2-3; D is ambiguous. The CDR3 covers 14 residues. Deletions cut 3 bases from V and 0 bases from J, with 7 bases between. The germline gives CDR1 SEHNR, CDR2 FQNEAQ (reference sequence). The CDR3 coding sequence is TGTGCCAGCAGCTTGGCACCCAGCACAGATACGCAGTATTTT. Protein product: CASSLAPSTDTQYF. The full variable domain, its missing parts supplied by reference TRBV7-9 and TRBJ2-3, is DTGVSQNPRHKITKRGQNVTFRCDPISEHNRLYWYRQTLGQGPEFLTYFQNEAQLEKSRLLSDRFSAERPKGSFSTLEIQRTEQGDSAMYLCASSLAPSTDTQYFGPGTRLTVL.

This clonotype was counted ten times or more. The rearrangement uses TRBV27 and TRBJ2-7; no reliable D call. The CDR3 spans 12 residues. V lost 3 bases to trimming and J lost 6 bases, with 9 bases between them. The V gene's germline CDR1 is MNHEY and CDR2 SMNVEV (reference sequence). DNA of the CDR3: TGTGCCAGCAGTTTCCCGGGTAGCGAGCAGTACTTC. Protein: CASSFPGSEQYF.